The rows below give T cell receptor beta chains drawn from one sample of a study of T-cell memory formation after mild COVID-19. TCRdb reprocessed the 5' RACE reads via MiXCR and lists one record per CDR3 protein. The sample shows a few hundred thousand distinct CDR3 sequences, 15% to 20% of them seen only once. The sequenced sample consisted of PBMCs or a T cell subset sorted from them (not recorded which). All receptors come from a man in his late teens or twenties who had mild COVID-19 (a few samples of this study predate the infection). Cell type and time point are not known. Each CDR3 is given with its conserved first and last residue. Fields, in order: V gene, J gene, D gene, clone size, CDR3 protein, CDR3 DNA. A D gene is named only where the DNA matches it firmly. Expanded clones get a size class; other rows say once, few or many, or leave the size out.

V gene: TRBV12-3/TRBV12-4
J gene: TRBJ2-7
D gene: TRBD1
clone size: few
CDR3 protein: CASSLRDRGREQYF
CDR3 DNA: TGTGCCAGCAGTTTAAGGGACAGGGGGCGAGAGCAGTACTTC

V gene: TRBV2
J gene: TRBJ1-5
D gene: -
clone size: few
CDR3 protein: CASSGGSSNQPQHF
CDR3 DNA: TGTGCCAGCAGCGGTGGATCTAGCAATCAGCCCCAGCATTTT

V gene: TRBV4-1
J gene: TRBJ1-5
D gene: -
clone size: -
CDR3 protein: CASSQDPRGDQPQHF
CDR3 DNA: TGCGCCAGCAGCCAAGATCCCAGGGGAGATCAGCCCCAGCATTTT

V gene: TRBV4-3
J gene: TRBJ2-3
D gene: -
clone size: few
CDR3 protein: CASSQDLATLGTDTQYF
CDR3 DNA: TGCGCCAGCAGCCAAGATCTCGCCACCCTCGGGACAGATACGCAGTATTTT

V gene: TRBV19
J gene: TRBJ2-5
D gene: TRBD1
clone size: -
CDR3 protein: CASSIPGQGGETQYF
CDR3 DNA: TGTGCCAGTAGTATCCCGGGACAGGGGGGAGAGACCCAGTACTTC

V gene: TRBV20-1
J gene: TRBJ1-4
D gene: -
clone size: -
CDR3 protein: CSARRRPQRDEKLFF
CDR3 DNA: TGCAGTGCTAGACGGCGGCCCCAGAGGGATGAAAAACTGTTTTTT

V gene: TRBV6-5
J gene: TRBJ1-2
D gene: TRBD1
clone size: few
CDR3 protein: CASSTLVRDRGSSYGYTF
CDR3 DNA: TGTGCCAGCAGCACCCTCGTCCGGGACAGGGGTTCAAGCTATGGCTACACCTTC

V gene: TRBV6-5
J gene: TRBJ1-6
D gene: -
clone size: -
CDR3 protein: CASSAGTSAPLHF
CDR3 DNA: TGTGCCAGCAGTGCAGGGACATCGGCACCCCTCCACTTT

V gene: TRBV6-5
J gene: TRBJ1-6
D gene: -
clone size: few
CDR3 protein: CASSYSKQGYSPLHF
CDR3 DNA: TGTGCCAGCAGTTACTCGAAACAGGGCTATTCACCCCTCCACTTT

V gene: TRBV5-1
J gene: TRBJ2-7
D gene: -
clone size: many
CDR3 protein: CASSYGQSYEQYF
CDR3 DNA: TGCGCCAGCAGCTACGGACAATCCTACGAGCAGTACTTC

V gene: TRBV11-1
J gene: TRBJ2-3
D gene: -
clone size: many
CDR3 protein: CASSFRQSTDTQYF
CDR3 DNA: TGTGCCAGCAGCTTTAGGCAGAGCACAGATACGCAGTATTTT

V gene: TRBV5-1
J gene: TRBJ2-5
D gene: -
clone size: many
CDR3 protein: CASSLEKQGSQETQYF
CDR3 DNA: TGCGCCAGCAGCTTGGAAAAACAGGGTAGCCAAGAGACCCAGTACTTC

V gene: TRBV4-1
J gene: TRBJ2-7
D gene: -
clone size: -
CDR3 protein: CASSQVGGYSYEQYF
CDR3 DNA: TGCGCCAGCAGCCAAGTCGGCGGATACTCCTACGAGCAGTACTTC

V gene: TRBV6-5
J gene: TRBJ1-2
D gene: -
clone size: -
CDR3 protein: CASSYSAGRGGYTF
CDR3 DNA: TGTGCCAGCAGTTACTCTGCAGGACGTGGTGGCTACACCTTC

V gene: TRBV7-9
J gene: TRBJ1-1
D gene: -
clone size: -
CDR3 protein: CASSPRGSRTEAFF
CDR3 DNA: TGTGCCAGCAGCCCCCGAGGGAGTCGCACTGAAGCTTTCTTT

V gene: TRBV3-1
J gene: TRBJ2-1
D gene: TRBD2
clone size: -
CDR3 protein: CASSPTTSAVNEQFF
CDR3 DNA: TGTGCCAGCAGCCCGACGACTAGCGCAGTCAATGAGCAGTTCTTC

V gene: TRBV6-2/TRBV6-3
J gene: TRBJ2-7
D gene: TRBD1
clone size: few
CDR3 protein: CASSLKGARAEQYF
CDR3 DNA: TGTGCCAGCAGTCTTAAGGGGGCGCGAGCCGAGCAGTACTTC

V gene: TRBV10-3
J gene: TRBJ1-2
D gene: -
clone size: few
CDR3 protein: CAIDATKQGSIYGYTF
CDR3 DNA: TGTGCCATCGACGCAACAAAACAGGGTTCTATCTATGGCTACACCTTC

V gene: TRBV4-1
J gene: TRBJ1-3
D gene: -
clone size: -
CDR3 protein: CASSRGGLTSGNTIYF
CDR3 DNA: TGCGCCAGCAGCCGGGGGGGCCTGACCTCTGGAAACACCATATATTTT

V gene: TRBV6-5
J gene: TRBJ2-1
D gene: TRBD2
clone size: -
CDR3 protein: CASSSRRTSGSYNEQFF
CDR3 DNA: TGTGCCAGCAGTTCCAGAAGGACTAGCGGGAGCTACAATGAGCAGTTCTTC

V gene: TRBV7-9
J gene: TRBJ2-3
D gene: -
clone size: -
CDR3 protein: CASSLTGRDTQYF
CDR3 DNA: TGTGCCAGCAGCTTAACGGGTAGGGATACGCAGTATTTT

V gene: TRBV6-1
J gene: TRBJ2-5
D gene: TRBD2
clone size: few
CDR3 protein: CASSESSGGETQYF
CDR3 DNA: TGTGCCAGCAGTGAATCGTCGGGGGGAGAGACCCAGTACTTC

V gene: TRBV7-9
J gene: TRBJ2-1
D gene: TRBD2
clone size: few
CDR3 protein: CASPAGVSYNEQFF
CDR3 DNA: TGTGCCAGCCCGGCGGGGGTTTCCTACAATGAGCAGTTCTTC

V gene: TRBV29-1
J gene: TRBJ1-1
D gene: -
clone size: -
CDR3 protein: CSVRAGAAFF
CDR3 DNA: TGCAGCGTAAGGGCAGGGGCAGCTTTCTTT

V gene: TRBV4-1
J gene: TRBJ2-5
D gene: TRBD2
clone size: few
CDR3 protein: CASSKIAGSYQETQYF
CDR3 DNA: TGCGCCAGCAGCAAAATAGCGGGGTCCTACCAAGAGACCCAGTACTTC

V gene: TRBV5-4
J gene: TRBJ1-1
D gene: -
clone size: few
CDR3 protein: CASSLPGGNTEAFF
CDR3 DNA: TGTGCCAGCAGCTTACCGGGGGGGAACACTGAAGCTTTCTTT